One and the same sample provided the 10 T cell receptor beta chains below, sequenced in a study of blood T cell repertoires in COVID-19. Clones were read by immunoSEQ multiplex PCR, and TCRdb kept only the in-frame ones, dropping some. The sample lists 150,000 to 200,000 clones, approximately 86% occurring once. What was sequenced was peripheral blood. The origin of the receptors is a woman of 80 years or more with COVID-19, enrolled during active disease.

The V gene is TRBV7-9, the J gene TRBJ1-1; D call uncertain. Trimming stripped 1 base from V and 1 base from J, with 7 bases between. The CDR3 extends over 14 amino acids. The germline V gene encodes CDR1 SEHNR and CDR2 FQNEAQ (reference sequence). The chain's CDR3 is CASSLGAENTEAFF. The CDR3 nucleotides read TGTGCCAGCAGCTTAGGGGCAGAGAACACTGAAGCTTTCTTT.

This clone was observed once. V and J are TRBV3-1 (or the pseudogene TRBV3-2) and TRBJ2-1; D might be TRBD2 (7 bases). Germline V gene sequence: CDR1 LGHDT, CDR2 YNNKEL (reference sequence). The CDR3 is 16 residues long. Trimming stripped 0 bases from V and 7 bases from J, with 16 bases between. The CDR3 coding sequence is TGTGCCAGCAGCCAAGATGTGGGGAGGGGGAGAAATGAGCAGTTCTTC. Translated: CASSQDVGRGRNEQFF.

This sequence joins TRBV5-4 and TRBJ2-7, with TRBD1 as a possible D gene (6 bases). Germline lookup yields CDR1 SGHNT and CDR2 YYREEE (reference sequence). This CDR3 spans 14 amino acids. V was clipped by 2 bases and J by 6 bases, with 15 bases between them. The CDR3 spells CASSLNSDSFEQYF. The CDR3 nucleotides are TGTGCCAGCAGCTTAAATTCGGACAGTTTCGAGCAGTACTTC.

The gene calls are TRBV6-5 and TRBJ1-2; 11 bases are shared with TRBD1. The V segment lost 6 bases and the J segment 0 bases; nucleotides outside the gene matches: 3. The CDR3 has 15 residues. Germline CDR1 reads MNHEY; CDR2 reads SVGAGI. CDR3 DNA: TGTGCCAGCAGGGGGGGACAGGGGGCTAACTATGGCTACACCTTC. Amino acid sequence: CASRGGQGANYGYTF.

The V and J genes are TRBV15 and TRBJ2-1; TRBD2 is a possible D gene (5 bases). The germline V gene encodes CDR1 LNHNV and CDR2 YYDKDF (reference sequence). There are 14 residues in the CDR3. Trimming took 1 base from V and 3 from J, leaving 7 bases between them. The CDR3 spells CATSRGGSYNEQFF. The CDR3 nucleotides are TGTGCCACCAGCAGAGGTGGGAGCTACAATGAGCAGTTCTTC. The full variable domain, with the rest looked up from reference TRBV15 and TRBJ2-1, is DAMVIQNPRYQVTQFGKPVTLSCSQTLNHNVMYWYQQKSSQAPKLLFHYYDKDFNNEADTPDNFQSRRPNTSFCFLDIRSPGLGDTAMYLCATSRGGSYNEQFFGPGTRLTVL.

The V gene is TRBV7-2, the J gene TRBJ2-7, with 10 positions matching TRBD2. This CDR3 contains 16 residues. Per germline, CDR1 SGHTA and CDR2 FQGNSA. V was pared by 7 bases and J by 3 bases, with 12 bases of the junction left unmatched. This chain's CDR3 is CASTESSGRAFYEQYF. The CDR3 DNA follows: TGTGCCAGCACCGAAAGCAGCGGGAGGGCCTTCTACGAGCAGTACTTC.

The rearrangement uses TRBV18 and TRBJ1-2; possibly TRBD1 for D (5 bases). Trimming shortened V by 3 bases and J by 3 bases, and 11 bases separated the two germline ends. CDR3 length: 14 amino acids. Germline CDR1 and CDR2: KGHSH and LQKENI. The CDR3 DNA reads TGTGCCAGCTCACCTTCGGCAGGGTACTATGGCTACACCTTC. Translating it yields CASSPSAGYYGYTF.

The V call is TRBV5-8, the J call TRBJ1-4; D perhaps matches TRBD1 (5 bases). With 1 base removed from V and 4 bases from J, the gap between germline ends came to 11 bases. Germline CDR1 is SGHTS and CDR2 is YDEGEE. This CDR3 contains 15 residues. CDR3 bases: TGTGCCAGCAGCTTGAGGGGACTGAATAATGAAAAACTGTTTTTT. It is translated as CASSLRGLNNEKLFF.

The CDR3 DNA sequence: TGTGCCAGCAGAAACACCGGGATGTCTAATGAAAAACTGTTTTTT. Translated: CASRNTGMSNEKLFF. This chain joins TRBV6-5 and TRBJ1-4; unclear D gene. The germline gives CDR1 MNHEY, CDR2 SVGAGI. The CDR3 covers 15 residues. V was cut by 6 bases and J by 3 bases, with 14 bases left in between.

This clone was recorded only once. The chain employs TRBV28 and TRBJ1-3; D is perhaps TRBD1 (6 bases). CDR1 MDHEN and CDR2 SYDVKM come from the germline V gene. The CDR3 sequence is 15 residues long. V lost 7 bases and J lost 0, with 13 bases in between. DNA for the CDR3: TGTGCCAGCACCCCGGGGGGGCACTCTGGAAACACCATATATTTT. Translation: CASTPGGHSGNTIYF.